These 27 T cell receptor beta chains came from one sample sequenced in a study of blood T cells in healthy people across ages. Sample-barcoded 5' priming and a J-beta primer mix drove a second PCR of roughly 6 to 12 cycles. MiXCR was run by TCRdb on the 5' RACE reads, yielding one entry per CDR3 protein. The sample records about 1.6 million distinct CDR3 sequences, almost 35% being singletons. Sequenced sample: blood. The receptors were sampled from a woman between 25 and 40 years old in good health.

The rearrangement uses TRBV18 and TRBJ2-1; D is possibly TRBD1 (6 bases). The CDR3 extends over 14 amino acids. V lost 5 bases to trimming and J lost 7 bases, with 15 bases between them. The germline CDR1 and CDR2 sequences are KGHSH and LQKENI. The CDR3 sequence: CASSEDSVWNEQFF. Written as DNA, the CDR3 is TGTGCCAGCTCAGAGGACAGCGTCTGGAATGAGCAGTTCTTC.

In its sample, this clonotype was seen once. This may come from a read error, since a much larger clone is one base off. This rearrangement joins TRBV2 to TRBJ2-5; D not resolved. The length of the CDR3 is 10 residues. V gave up 8 bases and J gave up 3 bases, with 4 bases separating them. Per germline, CDR1 SNHLY and CDR2 FYNNEI. The CDR3 region has the DNA TGTGCCAGCTGGGAAGAGACCCAGTACTTC. It codes for CASWEETQYF.

This clonotype was found a few times. This chain uses TRBV7-8 with TRBJ1-2; D is ambiguous. V shed 5 bases and J shed 7 bases, with 11 bases lying between them. The CDR3 consists of 12 residues. The germline gives CDR1 SGHVS, CDR2 FQNEAQ. DNA for the CDR3: TGTGCCAGCAGCCCGGATTTCGCTGGCTACACCTTC. Translation gives CASSPDFAGYTF.

This clonotype showed up just a few times. This chain links TRBV7-2 with TRBJ2-1; D could derive from TRBD1 or TRBD2 (6 bases each). Germline CDR1 and CDR2: SGHTA and FQGNSA. Trimming removed 4 bases from V and 3 bases from J, with 16 bases in between. The CDR3 runs to 16 residues. The CDR3 DNA is TGTGCCAGCAGCTACCCGAGGGGGGCAATCTACAATGAGCAGTTCTTC. As protein: CASSYPRGAIYNEQFF.

The chain joins TRBV4-1 to TRBJ2-3; TRBD2 agrees at 16 bases. The CDR3 has 18 amino acids. CDR1 and CDR2 (germline): MGHRA, YSYEKL. Unmatched junction bases numbered 10, after V lost 4 bases and J lost 6 bases. CDR3 in amino acids: CASSLSGTSGGARDTQYF. For the CDR3, the DNA is TGCGCCAGCAGCCTATCCGGGACTAGCGGGGGGGCGCGTGATACGCAGTATTTT.

Details on this clonotype: This may be a read error, as it is one base from a much larger clone. The chain has TRBV24-1 and TRBJ2-3, with TRBD2 matching 8 bases. Trimming at V came to 6 bases and at J to 1 base, leaving 5 bases not matched to a gene. Germline V lookup: CDR1 KGHDR, CDR2 SFDVKD. CDR3 length: 15 residues. The CDR3 loop reads CATSTRAGGTDTQYF. Here the CDR3 DNA reads TGTGCCACCAGTACCCGAGCGGGAGGCACAGATACGCAGTATTTT.

This clonotype has more than one count but fewer than ten. This rearrangement joins TRBV29-1 to TRBJ1-2, with D perhaps matching TRBD1 (6 bases). CDR1 and CDR2 (germline): SQVTM, ANQGSEA. CDR3 size: 12 residues. V lost 3 bases to trimming and J lost 8 bases, with 13 bases between them. The CDR3 nucleotides read TGCAGCGTTGACAGGGGCACGGGGGGCTACACCTTC. Residues: CSVDRGTGGYTF.

This clonotype was recorded a few times. The chain joins TRBV7-2 to TRBJ2-3, with D unresolved. V gave up 4 bases and J gave up 0 bases, with 8 bases separating them. Per the germline V gene, CDR1 is SGHTA and CDR2 is FQGNSA. The CDR3 spans 14 residues. The DNA for the CDR3 is TGTGCCAGCAGCTCCTATCTTAGCACAGATACGCAGTATTTT. Amino acid sequence: CASSSYLSTDTQYF.

This clonotype has only a few counts. This chain joins TRBV3-1 and TRBJ2-7, with D perhaps matching TRBD1 (5 bases). The ends were cut back, 3 bases at V and 1 base at J, with 10 bases in the middle. This CDR3 contains 14 residues. Per the germline V gene, CDR1 is LGHDT and CDR2 is YNNKEL (reference sequence). In DNA form, the CDR3 reads TGTGCCAGCAGCCAGGCGACAGTTTCCTACGAGCAGTACTTC. Its protein product is CASSQATVSYEQYF.

The chain uses TRBV4-2 and TRBJ2-7, with TRBD2 identical over 8 bases. Germline values: CDR1 LGHNA, CDR2 YNFKEQ. Unmatched junction bases numbered 6, after V lost 1 base and J lost 4 bases. This CDR3 comprises 15 residues. CDR3 coding DNA: TGTGCCAGCAGCCAAGCAATGGGACTAGGGTACGAGCAGTACTTC. This translates into CASSQAMGLGYEQYF.

This clonotype came up a few times. The chain employs TRBV12-3 or TRBV12-4 and TRBJ1-2; possible D gene TRBD1, 5 bases. The V gene lost 2 bases and the J gene lost 3 bases, with 13 bases spanning the gap. The CDR3 covers 15 residues. CDR3 in DNA: TGTGCCAGCAGTTTATACCAGGGAGGCGACTATGGCTACACCTTC. This encodes CASSLYQGGDYGYTF.

This clonotype appeared a single time. The chain couples TRBV28 to TRBJ1-1; D possibly corresponds to TRBD1 (5 bases). Germline assignment: CDR1 MDHEN and CDR2 SYDVKM. The length of the CDR3 is 15 residues. Between the trimmed V and J ends, which lost 6 bases and 0 bases, there was a span of 14 bases. CDR3 protein: CASREGDLMNTEAFF. CDR3 DNA sequence: TGTGCCAGCAGAGAAGGGGACTTAATGAACACTGAAGCTTTCTTT.

As regards this clonotype: The junction and the germline gene differ at one end; a read error may be behind it. The V gene is TRBV3-1, the J gene TRBJ2-1, with D uncertain. The CDR3 has 13 residues. Germline-derived CDR1 and CDR2 are LGHDT and YNNKEL (reference sequence). The CDR3 loop is CVSSQVAPNEQFF. In DNA form, the CDR3 reads TGTGTCAGCAGCCAAGTTGCACCCAATGAGCAGTTCTTC.

V is TRBV4-1 and J is TRBJ2-7, with TRBD1 matching over 7 bases. The V segment lost 4 bases and the J segment 2 bases; nucleotides outside the gene matches: 8. CDR1 and CDR2 (germline): MGHRA, YSYEKL. There are 15 residues in the CDR3. This CDR3 reads CASSPEGAGAYEQYF. Written as DNA, the CDR3 is TGCGCCAGCAGCCCAGAGGGGGCAGGGGCCTACGAGCAGTACTTC.

This clonotype was seen only a few times. The gene calls are TRBV20-1 and TRBJ2-2, with no clear D. V lost 1 base, J lost 0 bases, and 6 bases lay in between. Germline loops: CDR1 DFQATT, CDR2 SNEGSKA (reference sequence). The CDR3 contains 14 residues. The CDR3: CSARGTSNTGELFF. CDR3 in DNA: TGCAGTGCTAGAGGCACTTCGAACACCGGGGAGCTGTTTTTT.

This chain uses TRBV6-1 with TRBJ2-4, with 8 positions matching TRBD1. The J call may be incorrect, as the DNA end agrees better with TRBJ2-7. This CDR3 spans 15 amino acids. The germline CDR1 and CDR2 sequences are MNHNS and SASEGT. The CDR3 bases are TGTGCCAGCAGTCCCGTCGGGACAGGCTCCTACGAGCAGTACTTC. Protein sequence: CASSPVGTGSYEQYF.

This clonotype was detected only a few times. The gene calls are TRBV7-2 and TRBJ2-3; D is unresolved. The CDR3 has 18 amino acids. Between the trimmed V and J ends, which lost 1 base and 0 bases, there was a span of 17 bases. Germline V CDR1 and CDR2: SGHTA, FQGNSA. CDR3 sequence: CASSLGSAGKTSTDTQYF. Here the CDR3 DNA reads TGTGCCAGCAGCTTAGGATCGGCTGGCAAGACTAGCACAGATACGCAGTATTTT.

The table lists this clonotype with a few counts. The chain uses TRBV20-1 and TRBJ2-1; TRBD2 might be the D (5 bases). CDR3 length: 14 residues. The germline V and J ends were trimmed by 5 bases and 3 bases, with 14 bases remaining between them. Germline V gene data show CDR1 as DFQATT and CDR2 as SNEGSKA (reference sequence). CDR3 amino acids: CSASSGYSYNEQFF. CDR3 coding DNA: TGCAGTGCTTCCTCGGGATACAGCTACAATGAGCAGTTCTTC.

There are many counts of this clonotype. The chain couples TRBV7-2 to TRBJ2-3; the D gene could be TRBD1 or TRBD2 (5 bases each). This CDR3 region has 16 residues. Deletions cut 7 bases from V and 4 bases from J, with 21 bases between. The germline V gene has CDR1 SGHTA and CDR2 FQGNSA. CDR3 nucleotide sequence: TGTGCCAGCACCCTGGGACGGGGTAGCAGATCAGATACGCAGTATTTT. Amino acids: CASTLGRGSRSDTQYF.

The V call is TRBV20-1, the J call TRBJ2-1; D ambiguous. The CDR3 contains 16 residues. The germline V gene encodes CDR1 DFQATT and CDR2 SNEGSKA (reference sequence). V lost 6 bases, J lost 6 bases, and 24 bases lay in between. The CDR3 sequence is CSADARLTIIRNEQFF. Here the CDR3 DNA reads TGCAGTGCAGACGCTCGACTGACGATAATACGCAATGAGCAGTTCTTC.

The CDR3 region is CASSYRAPSSGANVLTF. The CDR3 DNA reads as TGTGCCAGCAGCTACAGGGCCCCTAGCTCTGGGGCCAACGTCCTGACTTTC. This chain joins TRBV7-2 and TRBJ2-6, with D tentatively TRBD1 (6 bases). V was trimmed by 4 bases and J by 0 bases, leaving 13 bases between them. CDR3 length: 17 amino acids. Germline CDR1 and CDR2: SGHTA and FQGNSA.

The sample holds a few counts of this clonotype. The genes are TRBV20-1 and TRBJ1-1; possibly TRBD1 for D (5 bases). Germline values: CDR1 DFQATT, CDR2 SNEGSKA (reference sequence). CDR3 length equals 13 residues. V lost 4 bases to trimming and J lost 4 bases, with 13 bases between them. Here the CDR3 reads CSAIRDVGTEAFF. The CDR3 DNA sequence: TGCAGTGCTATCAGGGATGTCGGCACTGAAGCTTTCTTT.

Notes on this clonotype: One junction end disagrees with the germline gene, perhaps due to a read error. The chain couples TRBV29-1 to TRBJ2-7; TRBD1 matches 8 bases. Germline V gene sequence: CDR1 SQVTM, CDR2 ANQGSEA. This CDR3 spans 12 amino acids. CDR3 DNA: TGCAACGAGACAGGGGTTTCCTATGAGCAGTACTTC. This translates into CNETGVSYEQYF.

This clonotype occurred many times. V and J are TRBV4-1 and TRBJ2-3; D is uncertain. CDR1 and CDR2 (germline): MGHRA, YSYEKL. Deletions cut 0 bases from V and 0 bases from J, with 13 bases between. The CDR3 is 17 amino acids. The CDR3 spells CASSQDRARSSTDTQYF. CDR3 DNA sequence: TGCGCCAGCAGCCAAGACCGGGCTAGATCTAGCACAGATACGCAGTATTTT.

V usage is TRBV11-2 and J usage is TRBJ2-3; TRBD1 might be the D (5 bases). V was trimmed by 7 bases and J by 0 bases, leaving 26 bases between them. CDR3 length equals 19 residues. Germline values: CDR1 SGHAT, CDR2 FQNNGV. The CDR3 nucleotides read TGTGCCAGCATTGCGGACCCATCGACAGACCGGCCTAGCACAGATACGCAGTATTTT. It specifies CASIADPSTDRPSTDTQYF.

This sequence joins TRBV4-1 and TRBJ1-1, with D possibly being TRBD1 (5 bases). This CDR3 spans 15 amino acids. Germline loops: CDR1 MGHRA, CDR2 YSYEKL. The V gene lost 1 base and the J gene lost 3 bases, with 12 bases spanning the gap. CDR3 region: CASSQGFRDDTEAFF. The CDR3 nucleotides read TGCGCCAGCAGCCAAGGGTTCAGGGACGACACTGAAGCTTTCTTT.

This clonotype was detected only a few times. The chain uses TRBV28 and TRBJ2-4, with TRBD1 matching 8 bases. V shed 3 bases, J shed 9 bases, and the junction held 1 base outside the gene matches. CDR3 length: 12 residues. Germline V gene data show CDR1 as MDHEN and CDR2 as SYDVKM. CDR3 bases: TGTGCCAGCAGTTTCACAGGGGGCATTCAGTACTTC. It translates to CASSFTGGIQYF. Looking up the rest from reference TRBV28 and TRBJ2-4 gives the full variable domain: DVKVTQSSRYLVKRTGEKVFLECVQDMDHENMFWYRQDPGLGLRLIYFSYDVKMKEKGDIPEGYSVSREKKERFSLILESASTNQTSMYLCASSFTGGIQYFGAGTRLSVL.